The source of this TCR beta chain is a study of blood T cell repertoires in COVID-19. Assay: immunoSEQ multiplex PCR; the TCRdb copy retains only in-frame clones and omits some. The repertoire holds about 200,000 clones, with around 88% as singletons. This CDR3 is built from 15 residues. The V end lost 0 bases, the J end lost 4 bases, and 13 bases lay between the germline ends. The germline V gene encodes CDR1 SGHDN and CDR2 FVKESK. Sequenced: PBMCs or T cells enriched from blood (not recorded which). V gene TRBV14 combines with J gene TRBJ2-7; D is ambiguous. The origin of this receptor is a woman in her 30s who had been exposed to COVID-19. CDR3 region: CASSQDWSSRYEQYF. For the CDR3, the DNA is TGTGCCAGCAGCCAAGATTGGAGTAGTCGGTACGAGCAGTACTTC.